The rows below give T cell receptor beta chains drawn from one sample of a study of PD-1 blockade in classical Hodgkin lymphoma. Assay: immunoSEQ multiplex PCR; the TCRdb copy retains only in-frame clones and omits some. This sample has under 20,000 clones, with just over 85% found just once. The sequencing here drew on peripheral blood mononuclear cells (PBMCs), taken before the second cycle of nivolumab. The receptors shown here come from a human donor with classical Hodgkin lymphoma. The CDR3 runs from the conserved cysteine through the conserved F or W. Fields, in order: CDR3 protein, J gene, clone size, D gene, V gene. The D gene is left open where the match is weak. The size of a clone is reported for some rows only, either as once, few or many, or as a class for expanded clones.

CASSLDVGAKTYEQYF	TRBJ2-7	NA	NA	TRBV7-8
CAIKPAGTYDTGELFF	TRBJ2-2	NA	NA	TRBV10-3
CASSLGVNTEAFF	TRBJ1-1	NA	NA	TRBV5-1
CASSQVGGRGGEQYF	TRBJ2-7	NA	NA	TRBV4-3
CASSLGTVGGLSYEQYF	TRBJ2-7	NA	NA	TRBV7-6
CAKEGGGWATEAFF	TRBJ1-1	NA	NA	TRBV5-1
CASSILATGGATGELFF	TRBJ2-2	NA	TRBD1	TRBV19
CASSHTPGQSYGYTF	TRBJ1-2	NA	NA	TRBV4-3
CASSLDGGSNEKLFF	TRBJ1-4	few	NA	TRBV7-9
CASSLGGGYSNQPQHF	TRBJ1-5	NA	NA	TRBV5-4
CASSDMTSWVYGYTF	TRBJ1-2	NA	NA	TRBV6-1
CASSPDWAGEAFF	TRBJ1-1	NA	NA	TRBV7-9
CASSIYGGGANEQFF	TRBJ2-1	NA	TRBD2	TRBV19
CASRTGTGWQFF	TRBJ2-1	NA	NA	TRBV28
CASIAGQEAFF	TRBJ1-1	NA	NA	TRBV5-6
CASSVESGGFYNEQFF	TRBJ2-1	NA	TRBD2	TRBV9
CASSSMSGGLNEQFF	TRBJ2-1	NA	TRBD2	TRBV5-1
CASSPSSGVNEQFF	TRBJ2-1	NA	NA	TRBV5-1
CASSVVEDTLEAFF	TRBJ1-1	NA	NA	TRBV9
CASSFQLAGGTDTQYF	TRBJ2-3	NA	TRBD2	TRBV5-1
CASSVQGEQYF	TRBJ2-7	once	NA	TRBV2
CASSSSGGSGNTIYF	TRBJ1-3	once	NA	TRBV5-1
CSVEDPGTETYEQYF	TRBJ2-7	NA	TRBD1	TRBV29-1
CASSYSGGNYGYTF	TRBJ1-2	NA	TRBD1	TRBV4-2
CRDQPQHF	TRBJ1-5	NA	NA	TRBV20-1
CASSGRRQGKKNSPLHF	TRBJ1-6	NA	NA	TRBV21-1
CASSSAGVQEAQYF	TRBJ2-5	NA	TRBD2	TRBV5-1
CASSLGAAEPLHF	TRBJ1-6	few	NA	TRBV5-1
CASSLATANEQFF	TRBJ2-1	NA	NA	TRBV5-1